The rows below give T cell receptor beta chains drawn from one sample of a study of shared clonotypes between healthy human individuals. TCRdb's copy holds only in-frame clones and misses some; the assay was immunoSEQ multiplex PCR. The sample has over a million clones, more than 75% seen once. The sequenced sample was memory CD4+ T cells from PBMCs. Receptors were obtained from a man aged 18 to 29 in good health. Some clones in this sample may be carry-over from other donors' samples. Each CDR3 is given with its conserved first and last residue. Fields, in order: V gene, clone size, D gene, J gene, CDR3 DNA, CDR3 protein. The D gene is left open where the match is weak. Expanded clones get a size class; other rows say once, few or many, or leave the size out.

v_gene: TRBV5-1
abundance: -
d_gene: -
j_gene: TRBJ2-6
CDR3nt: TGCGCCAGCAGCTCGGGGACACAACTGTCTGGGGCCAACGTCCTGACTTTC
CDR3aa: CASSSGTQLSGANVLTF

v_gene: TRBV5-1
abundance: -
d_gene: -
j_gene: TRBJ1-2
CDR3nt: TGCGCCAGCACCTTCCAAGACGGTGGCGAAGGCTACACCTTC
CDR3aa: CASTFQDGGEGYTF

v_gene: TRBV25-1
abundance: -
d_gene: -
j_gene: TRBJ2-2
CDR3nt: TGTGCCAGCAGTTATTTGGGGGAGCTGTTTTTT
CDR3aa: CASSYLGELFF

v_gene: TRBV29-1
abundance: -
d_gene: -
j_gene: TRBJ2-7
CDR3nt: TGCAGCGTTGAGGGTTTGGCCGGGGGCTCCTACGAGCAGTACTTC
CDR3aa: CSVEGLAGGSYEQYF

v_gene: TRBV30
abundance: -
d_gene: TRBD2
j_gene: TRBJ2-1
CDR3nt: TGTGCCTGGAGTTTATTAGGGACTAGCCATTTCTTC
CDR3aa: CAWSLLGTSHFF

v_gene: TRBV5-1
abundance: -
d_gene: TRBD2
j_gene: TRBJ2-7
CDR3nt: TGCGCCAGCAGCGGGGGACTAGCGGATTCCTACGAGCAGTACTTC
CDR3aa: CASSGGLADSYEQYF

v_gene: TRBV7-2
abundance: -
d_gene: -
j_gene: TRBJ2-7
CDR3nt: TGTGCCAGCAGCCCCCGGACAGGGGCCCGTACTAGCGGGATGGGGGAGCAGTACTTC
CDR3aa: CASSPRTGARTSGMGEQYF

v_gene: TRBV28
abundance: -
d_gene: -
j_gene: TRBJ1-1
CDR3nt: TGTGCCAGCAGACTGAATGGGGCCACTGAAGCTTTCTTT
CDR3aa: CASRLNGATEAFF

v_gene: TRBV7-2
abundance: -
d_gene: -
j_gene: TRBJ1-1
CDR3nt: TGTGCCAGCAGCTTATTGCCAGCTAATTCCAACACTGAAGCTTTCTTT
CDR3aa: CASSLLPANSNTEAFF

v_gene: TRBV5-1
abundance: -
d_gene: -
j_gene: TRBJ1-2
CDR3nt: TGCGCCAGCAGCCAGGGGAGTAACTATGGCTACACCTTC
CDR3aa: CASSQGSNYGYTF

v_gene: TRBV6-5
abundance: -
d_gene: -
j_gene: TRBJ1-1
CDR3nt: TGTGCCACCAATCGACAGAGCAACACTGAAGCTTTCTTT
CDR3aa: CATNRQSNTEAFF

v_gene: TRBV28
abundance: -
d_gene: -
j_gene: TRBJ1-2
CDR3nt: TGTGCCAGCAGTTTATCGGGCCAGGAGTTCTATGGCTACACCTTC
CDR3aa: CASSLSGQEFYGYTF

v_gene: TRBV5-4
abundance: -
d_gene: -
j_gene: TRBJ2-7
CDR3nt: TGTGCCAGCAGCTTCGGACAGAGCTCCTACGAGCAGTACTTC
CDR3aa: CASSFGQSSYEQYF

v_gene: TRBV29-1
abundance: -
d_gene: TRBD2
j_gene: TRBJ2-1
CDR3nt: TGCAGCGGGGGACTAGCGGGAGGCAATGAGCAGTTCTTC
CDR3aa: CSGGLAGGNEQFF

v_gene: TRBV19
abundance: -
d_gene: -
j_gene: TRBJ2-6
CDR3nt: TGTGCCAGTAGTATGGGGAGCTCTGGGGCCAACGTCCTGACTTTC
CDR3aa: CASSMGSSGANVLTF

v_gene: TRBV5-8
abundance: once
d_gene: -
j_gene: TRBJ2-7
CDR3nt: TGTGCCAGCAGCTTGTGGGCGACCGCCGTACAAGCACACTACGAGCAGTACTTC
CDR3aa: CASSLWATAVQAHYEQYF

v_gene: TRBV7-2
abundance: few
d_gene: -
j_gene: TRBJ2-7
CDR3nt: TGTGCCAGCAGCTTAGCGGGAGCGCAGGTCGAGCAGTACTTC
CDR3aa: CASSLAGAQVEQYF